One and the same sample provided the 20 T cell receptor beta chains below, sequenced in a study of cytomegalovirus exposure and HLA in healthy donors. Amplification used 60 Vbeta primers and 13 Jbeta primers. Libraries were prepared by immunoSEQ multiplex PCR; TCRdb keeps only in-frame clonotypes and omits some of them. The sample lists 84,000 or so clones, less than 65% seen once, with roughly 6% in the top ten. Material for sequencing was PBMCs. These receptors originate from a woman under 40 in good health and CMV-seropositive.

The chain couples TRBV11-1 to TRBJ1-4; D ambiguous. CDR3 length: 16 residues. From germline, CDR1 is SGHAT and CDR2 FQDESV (reference sequence). Trimming pared 5 bases from V and 0 bases from J, leaving 13 bases between. The CDR3 DNA sequence: TGTGCCAGCAGCCCTCGCGGGAGTGCAACTAATGAAAAACTGTTTTTT. Amino acid sequence: CASSPRGSATNEKLFF.

This chain joins TRBV7-9 and TRBJ2-7, with unresolved D. V lost 1 base and J lost 3, with 16 bases in between. Per germline, CDR1 SEHNR and CDR2 FQNEAQ (reference sequence). This CDR3 has 16 amino acids. CDR3 sequence: CASSLVSLAADYEQYF. For the CDR3, the DNA is TGTGCCAGCAGCTTAGTTTCCCTCGCGGCGGACTACGAGCAGTACTTC. Combining the CDR3 with reference TRBV7-9 and TRBJ2-7 gives the whole variable domain DTGVSQNPRHKITKRGQNVTFRCDPISEHNRLYWYRQTLGQGPEFLTYFQNEAQLEKSRLLSDRFSAERPKGSFSTLEIQRTEQGDSAMYLCASSLVSLAADYEQYFGPGTRLTVT.

The chain links TRBV7-6 to TRBJ1-4, with 8 bases identical to TRBD1. Germline V gives CDR1 SGHVS, CDR2 FNYEAQ. J was trimmed by 4 bases and V by 6 bases; bases with no gene match: 13. The CDR3 spans 17 residues. CDR3 sequence reads: CASSGDRRLISNEKLFF. The DNA for the CDR3 is TGTGCCAGCAGTGGGGACAGGCGACTCATCAGTAATGAAAAACTGTTTTTT.

This clone was found a few times. The rearrangement joins TRBV19 to TRBJ1-5; 8 bases fit TRBD1. The germline gives CDR1 LNHDA, CDR2 SQIVND (reference sequence). There are 15 residues in the CDR3. The J segment lost 7 bases and the V segment lost 5 bases, leaving 10 bases of the junction unmatched. The CDR3 here is CASSLLQGAVQPQHF. CDR3 DNA: TGTGCCAGTAGTTTGCTTCAGGGGGCGGTGCAGCCCCAGCATTTT.

This rearrangement joins TRBV4-2 to TRBJ2-1; 8 nucleotides align to TRBD1. The trim removed 4 bases at V and 2 bases at J, leaving 1 base unmatched. Germline CDR1 reads LGHNA; CDR2 reads YNFKEQ. The CDR3 runs 14 residues. For the CDR3, the DNA is TGTGCCAGCAGCCTGGGACAGGCCTACAATGAGCAGTTCTTC. It is translated as CASSLGQAYNEQFF.

V is TRBV13 and J is TRBJ1-2; D is unclear. The germline V gene encodes CDR1 PRHDT and CDR2 FYEKMQ (reference sequence). The V end was cut by 4 bases, the J end by 2 bases, with 14 bases between. The CDR3 has 15 amino acids. CDR3 in amino acids: CASSSRPDSNYGYTF. CDR3 coding DNA: TGTGCCAGCAGCTCTAGACCCGATTCGAACTATGGCTACACCTTC.

Concerning this clone: One end of the junction varies from germline; a read error may be responsible. The chain links TRBV7-9 to TRBJ2-7; 7 bases are a match to TRBD1. Germline assignment: CDR1 SEHNR and CDR2 FQNEAQ (reference sequence). The CDR3 loop spans 15 amino acids. The CDR3 loop is CSSAVQGLSSYEQYF. CDR3 nucleotide sequence: TGTTCCAGCGCGGTACAGGGGCTAAGCTCCTACGAGCAGTACTTC.

J is TRBJ2-7 and V is TRBV19, with D maybe TRBD1 (6 bases). The CDR3 loop spans 15 amino acids. The germline V gene has CDR1 LNHDA and CDR2 SQIVND (reference sequence). Trimming took 5 bases from V and 2 from J, leaving 16 bases between them. DNA for the CDR3: TGTGCCAGTAGTCTAAACCCGACAGGTACCTACGAGCAGTACTTC. Amino acid sequence: CASSLNPTGTYEQYF. Complete variable domain (other parts from reference TRBV19 and TRBJ2-7): DGGITQSPKYLFRKEGQNVTLSCEQNLNHDAMYWYRQDPGQGLRLIYYSQIVNDFQKGDIAEGYSVSREKKESFPLTVTSAQKNPTAFYLCASSLNPTGTYEQYFGPGTRLTVT.

V gene TRBV5-1 combines with J gene TRBJ1-1; 7 bases fit TRBD1. The CDR3 is 15 residues long. Germline CDR1 and CDR2: SGHRS and YFSETQ. V was pared by 4 bases and J by 4 bases, with 10 bases of the junction left unmatched. The CDR3 DNA sequence: TGCGCCAGCAGCCCTGTAACAGGGGCCAGCACTGAAGCTTTCTTT. Amino acids: CASSPVTGASTEAFF.

The chain is built from TRBV5-1 and TRBJ1-1, with a tentative D call TRBD1 (6 bases). Germline lookup yields CDR1 SGHRS and CDR2 YFSETQ. The CDR3 contains 17 residues. V was trimmed by 4 bases and J by 0 bases, leaving 19 bases between them. CDR3 bases: TGCGCCAGCAGCAGGGCCCCGACAGGTTTCATGAACACTGAAGCTTTCTTT. Translating it yields CASSRAPTGFMNTEAFF. The full variable domain, with the rest looked up from reference TRBV5-1 and TRBJ1-1, is KAGVTQTPRYLIKTRGQQVTLSCSPISGHRSVSWYQQTPGQGLQFLFEYFSETQRNKGNFPGRFSGRQFSNSRSEMNVSTLELGDSALYLCASSRAPTGFMNTEAFFGQGTRLTVV.

This clone was counted a few times. V usage is TRBV19 and J usage is TRBJ1-5; tentatively, D is TRBD1 (6 bases). In germline, CDR1 is LNHDA, CDR2 SQIVND (reference sequence). The ends were cut back, 9 bases at V and 5 bases at J, with 14 bases in the middle. The CDR3 runs 13 residues. The CDR3 reads CASNRVGDQPQHF. CDR3 DNA sequence: TGTGCCAGCAACAGGGTTGGGGATCAGCCCCAGCATTTT.

This clone came up a few times. The V and J genes are TRBV30 and TRBJ2-1; 10 bases are a match to TRBD2. The CDR3 is 15 amino acids. Germline V gene lookup returns CDR1 GTSNPN and CDR2 SVGIG (reference sequence). After removal of 1 base from V and 9 bases from J, the junction contained 9 bases not matched to a gene. The CDR3 DNA is TGTGCCTGGAGTGGAAGCGGGGGGGCCCGGAGTGAGCAGTTCTTC. Translation gives CAWSGSGGARSEQFF.

This rearrangement joins TRBV6-5 to TRBJ1-6; the D is unclear. Trimming took off 10 bases at V and 8 bases at J, with 21 bases between the two ends. CDR3 length equals 15 residues. Germline CDR1 is MNHEY and CDR2 is SVGAGI. CDR3 DNA: TGTGCCACCCCCACCCCTAAGTTCGAGTATTCACCCCTCCACTTT. Its translation is CATPTPKFEYSPLHF.

This clone was detected only a few times. This chain links TRBV10-3 with TRBJ1-5; D is perhaps TRBD1 (5 bases). The V and J ends lost 6 bases and 9 bases respectively, with 12 bases between them. Looked up from germline, CDR1 is ENHRY and CDR2 is SYGVKD. The CDR3 is 12 amino acids. The CDR3 sequence is CAISSGGGPQHF. CDR3 coding DNA: TGTGCCATCAGCTCCGGGGGGGGGCCCCAGCATTTT.

This clone was seen a few times. The chain joins TRBV5-4 to TRBJ2-6; a weak D match, TRBD2 (5 bases). Trimming removed 1 base from V and 1 base from J, with 6 bases in between. Germline V gene lookup returns CDR1 SGHNT and CDR2 YYREEE (reference sequence). This CDR3 region has 15 residues. DNA of the CDR3: TGTGCCAGCAGCTTGTCGGGATCTGGGGCCAACGTCCTGACTTTC. Its protein is CASSLSGSGANVLTF.

This sequence joins TRBV5-1 and TRBJ2-2, with TRBD1 matching 7 bases. The end of the DNA aligns better with TRBJ1-1, so the J call may be wrong. Germline lookup yields CDR1 SGHRS and CDR2 YFSETQ. CDR3 size: 15 residues. In DNA, the CDR3 is TGCGCCAGCAGCCCGAGACAGGGAAGTCACACTGAAGCTTTCTTT. Translation gives CASSPRQGSHTEAFF.

V and J are TRBV29-1 and TRBJ1-1; TRBD1 matches at 8 bases. Germline V lookup: CDR1 SQVTM, CDR2 ANQGSEA. This CDR3 has 12 residues. V lost 7 bases and J lost 6; bases outside the gene matches: 7. CDR3 bases: TGCAGCGGTCGACAGGGGAGGTCTGAAGCTTTCTTT. This translates into CSGRQGRSEAFF. Combining the CDR3 with reference TRBV29-1 and TRBJ1-1 gives the whole variable domain SAVISQKPSRDICQRGTSLTIQCQVDSQVTMMFWYRQQPGQSLTLIATANQGSEATYESGFVIDKFPISRPNLTFSTLTVSNMSPEDSSIYLCSGRQGRSEAFFGQGTRLTVV.

The J gene is TRBJ2-2, the V gene TRBV10-3; possible D gene TRBD1, 5 bases. V lost 10 bases and J 2 bases, leaving 14 bases between the germline ends. Germline CDR1 ENHRY, CDR2 SYGVKD. This CDR3 has 14 residues. CDR3 coding DNA: TGTGCCACAGAGACAGCTCCTAACACCGGGGAGCTGTTTTTT. Amino acids: CATETAPNTGELFF.

The rearrangement joins TRBV4-2 to TRBJ2-5; D may be TRBD1 (5 bases). The CDR3 is made up of 13 amino acids. Trimming removed 1 base at V and 5 bases at J, with 8 bases between. Germline CDR1 is LGHNA and CDR2 is YNFKEQ. The CDR3 here is CASSQGGEETQYF. The CDR3 coding sequence is TGTGCCAGCAGCCAAGGGGGCGAGGAGACCCAGTACTTC.

The chain couples TRBV7-9 to TRBJ1-1; 7 nucleotides align to TRBD1. The CDR3 runs to 14 residues. Germline assignment: CDR1 SEHNR and CDR2 FQNEAQ (reference sequence). V lost 5 bases to trimming and J lost 4 bases; unmatched junction nucleotides: 7. This CDR3 is CASSRPDRATEAFF. CDR3 nucleotides: TGTGCCAGCAGCCGACCCGACAGGGCCACTGAAGCTTTCTTT.